These T cell receptor beta chains were read from a single sample in a study of vaccination effects on CD4 cells after COVID-19. Method: immunoSEQ multiplex PCR; TCRdb's copy keeps in-frame clones and lacks some. Of tens of thousands of clones detected, under 80% appear once; the ten largest clones hold 25% to 30%. Their antigens are not known. Sequenced material: CD4+ T cells from PBMCs cultured with a peptide pool, taken before COVID-19 vaccination. These receptors were obtained from a human donor who had a prior SARS-CoV-2 infection. Both conserved end residues are part of each CDR3. A D gene is named only where the DNA matches it firmly. Clone sizes are given selectively: once, few, many, or a class where the clone is expanded.

CDR3: CASSLGLAESTDTQYF; DNA: TGTGCCAGCAGCTTAGGGCTAGCGGAAAGCACAGATACGCAGTATTTT; V: TRBV7-9; length: 16; D: TRBD2; size: -; J: TRBJ2-3
CDR3: CASMGGLSTDTQYF; DNA: TGTGCCAGTATGGGGGGCCTAAGCACAGATACGCAGTATTTT; V: TRBV19; length: 14; D: -; size: -; J: TRBJ2-3
CDR3: CAIGGGPGDTQYF; DNA: TGTGCCATCGGGGGAGGGCCTGGAGATACGCAGTATTTT; V: TRBV10-3; length: 13; D: TRBD2; size: -; J: TRBJ2-3
CDR3: CASSDAGGGYEQYF; DNA: TGTGCCAGCAGTGATGCGGGAGGAGGCTACGAGCAGTACTTC; V: TRBV2; length: 14; D: TRBD2; size: -; J: TRBJ2-7
CDR3: CASTILMEPGELFF; DNA: TGTGCCAGTACAATCTTGATGGAGCCCGGGGAGCTGTTTTTT; V: TRBV27; length: 14; D: -; size: few; J: TRBJ2-2
CDR3: CASSQAHRKEKNIQYF; DNA: TGTGCCAGCAGCCAAGCCCACCGCAAAGAGAAAAACATTCAGTACTTC; V: TRBV4-2; length: 16; D: -; size: -; J: TRBJ2-4
CDR3: CASSLTRLAGESTDTQYF; DNA: TGTGCCAGCAGCCTCACTAGACTAGCGGGGGAGAGCACAGATACGCAGTATTTT; V: TRBV3-1/TRBV3-2; length: 18; D: TRBD2; size: -; J: TRBJ2-3
CDR3: CASSPDGQGNQPQHF; DNA: TGTGCCAGCTCACCAGATGGGCAGGGCAATCAGCCCCAGCATTTT; V: TRBV18; length: 15; D: -; size: -; J: TRBJ1-5
CDR3: CAWARAGADTQYF; DNA: TGTGCCTGGGCCCGAGCAGGGGCAGATACGCAGTATTTT; V: TRBV30; length: 13; D: -; size: once; J: TRBJ2-3
CDR3: CASSLGRPDTQYF; DNA: TGTGCCAGCAGTCTGGGACGCCCAGATACGCAGTATTTT; V: TRBV2; length: 13; D: -; size: once; J: TRBJ2-3
CDR3: CASSVELGGSYEQYF; DNA: TGTGCCAGCAGTGTTGAGTTAGGGGGATCCTACGAGCAGTACTTC; V: TRBV2; length: 15; D: -; size: -; J: TRBJ2-7
CDR3: CASSQATPSNEQFF; DNA: TGTGCCAGCAGCCAAGCCACCCCCTCCAATGAGCAGTTCTTC; V: TRBV3-1/TRBV3-2; length: 14; D: -; size: -; J: TRBJ2-1
CDR3: CSVHSRGRAGYTF; DNA: TGCAGCGTGCATTCGCGGGGCCGCGCGGGCTACACCTTC; V: TRBV29-1; length: 13; D: -; size: -; J: TRBJ1-2
CDR3: CASAQYFSGNTIYF; DNA: TGTGCCAGCGCACAGTACTTCTCTGGAAACACCATATATTTT; V: TRBV6-5; length: 14; D: -; size: once; J: TRBJ1-3
CDR3: CASSETTWSDEQFF; DNA: TGTGCCAGCAGTGAGACAACTTGGTCCGATGAGCAGTTCTTC; V: TRBV2; length: 14; D: -; size: -; J: TRBJ2-1
CDR3: CASSYDLTGGGGYTF; DNA: TGTGCCAGCAGTTACGATCTGACAGGGGGGGGTGGCTACACCTTC; V: TRBV6-5; length: 15; D: TRBD1; size: -; J: TRBJ1-2
CDR3: CASGNEVPGQGTANTGELFF; DNA: TGTGCCAGCGGAAATGAAGTCCCGGGACAGGGAACCGCGAACACCGGGGAGCTGTTTTTT; V: TRBV21-1; length: 20; D: -; size: few; J: TRBJ2-2
CDR3: CASSLGQQNTEAFF; DNA: TGCGCCAGCAGCTTGGGACAGCAGAACACTGAAGCTTTCTTT; V: TRBV5-1; length: 14; D: -; size: -; J: TRBJ1-1
CDR3: CASSRDPAEQFF; DNA: TGTGCCAGCAGCCGGGACCCCGCTGAGCAGTTCTTC; V: TRBV5-8; length: 12; D: -; size: -; J: TRBJ2-1
CDR3: CAISGGGSSGSYEQYF; DNA: TGTGCCATCAGTGGGGGCGGCAGTTCGGGCTCCTACGAGCAGTACTTC; V: TRBV10-3; length: 16; D: -; size: -; J: TRBJ2-7
CDR3: CASSKTSGATYEQYF; DNA: TGTGCCAGCAGCAAGACTAGCGGAGCCACCTACGAGCAGTACTTC; V: TRBV7-8; length: 15; D: TRBD2; size: -; J: TRBJ2-7
CDR3: CATSTIRGDTQYF; DNA: TGTGCCACCAGTACTATACGGGGGGATACGCAGTATTTT; V: TRBV24-1; length: 13; D: -; size: -; J: TRBJ2-3
CDR3: CASSAPGQGKDGYTF; DNA: TGTGCCAGCAGTGCTCCGGGACAGGGAAAGGATGGCTACACCTTC; V: TRBV28; length: 15; D: TRBD1; size: -; J: TRBJ1-2
CDR3: CASSLAWTNTEAFF; DNA: TGTGCCAGCAGCTTAGCCTGGACGAACACTGAAGCTTTCTTT; V: TRBV7-2; length: 14; D: -; size: -; J: TRBJ1-1
CDR3: CASSESAGLNQPQHF; DNA: TGTGCCAGCAGTGAATCTGCAGGATTAAATCAGCCCCAGCATTTT; V: TRBV6-1; length: 15; D: -; size: -; J: TRBJ1-5
CDR3: CATSRAATGTLEQYF; DNA: TGTGCCACCAGCAGAGCAGCGACAGGGACATTGGAGCAGTACTTC; V: TRBV15; length: 15; D: TRBD1; size: -; J: TRBJ2-7
CDR3: CASSGDLKWAQETQYF; DNA: TGTGCCAGCAGCGGGGACCTAAAATGGGCCCAAGAGACCCAGTACTTC; V: TRBV7-2; length: 16; D: -; size: -; J: TRBJ2-5
CDR3: CASSVEGAGGSFSYNEQFF; DNA: TGTGCCAGCAGCGTAGAGGGAGCGGGAGGCTCGTTCTCCTACAATGAGCAGTTCTTC; V: TRBV9; length: 19; D: TRBD2; size: -; J: TRBJ2-1
CDR3: CSVEGASTGAAEQFF; DNA: TGCAGCGTTGAAGGGGCCTCCACTGGGGCGGCTGAGCAGTTCTTC; V: TRBV29-1; length: 15; D: -; size: few; J: TRBJ2-1
CDR3: CASSQDIGRRSYNEQFF; DNA: TGTGCCAGCAGCCAAGATATCGGCAGGCGCTCCTACAATGAGCAGTTCTTC; V: TRBV4-2; length: 17; D: -; size: -; J: TRBJ2-1
CDR3: CAWRTSGSRYEQYF; DNA: TGTGCCTGGAGGACTAGCGGGAGCCGCTACGAGCAGTACTTC; V: TRBV30; length: 14; D: TRBD2; size: -; J: TRBJ2-7
CDR3: CASSVGGDYEQYF; DNA: TGTGCCAGCAGCGTCGGGGGAGACTACGAGCAGTACTTC; V: TRBV9; length: 13; D: -; size: -; J: TRBJ2-7
CDR3: CASSQQAGTEAFF; DNA: TGTGCTAGCAGCCAACAGGCCGGGACTGAAGCTTTCTTT; V: TRBV7-7; length: 13; D: -; size: few; J: TRBJ1-1
CDR3: CASSYGLNAYNEQFF; DNA: TGTGCCAGCAGTTACGGACTGAACGCCTACAATGAGCAGTTCTTC; V: TRBV6-5; length: 15; D: -; size: once; J: TRBJ2-1
CDR3: CASSVVSGGSTGELFF; DNA: TGTGCCAGCAGCGTAGTGAGCGGGGGTTCCACCGGGGAGCTGTTTTTT; V: TRBV9; length: 16; D: TRBD2; size: -; J: TRBJ2-2
CDR3: CASSAGDRLYEQYF; DNA: TGTGCCAGCAGTGCAGGGGACAGACTATACGAGCAGTACTTC; V: TRBV27; length: 14; D: TRBD1; size: few; J: TRBJ2-7
CDR3: CASMRDRLTSYEQYF; DNA: TGTGCCAGCATGAGGGACAGGTTAACCTCCTACGAGCAGTACTTC; V: TRBV6-5; length: 15; D: TRBD1; size: -; J: TRBJ2-7
CDR3: CASSSGFHPPQETQYF; DNA: TGCGCCAGCAGCTCCGGATTTCATCCCCCTCAAGAGACCCAGTACTTC; V: TRBV5-1; length: 16; D: -; size: -; J: TRBJ2-5
CDR3: CASSFRQGNYGYTF; DNA: TGTGCCAGCAGCTTCCGACAGGGAAACTATGGCTACACCTTC; V: TRBV7-2; length: 14; D: TRBD1; size: -; J: TRBJ1-2
CDR3: CASSPGAQGYEQYF; DNA: TGTGCCAGCTCACCGGGAGCCCAGGGGTACGAGCAGTACTTC; V: TRBV18; length: 14; D: -; size: -; J: TRBJ2-7
CDR3: CANSGGNTGELFF; DNA: TGTGCCAACTCGGGGGGGAACACCGGGGAGCTGTTTTTT; V: TRBV12-3/TRBV12-4; length: 13; D: TRBD2; size: few; J: TRBJ2-2
CDR3: CASSYSTGYEQYF; DNA: TGTGCCAGCAGCTATTCGACGGGCTACGAGCAGTACTTC; V: TRBV11-2; length: 13; D: -; size: -; J: TRBJ2-7
CDR3: CASSLGGQTNEKLFF; DNA: TGCGCCAGCAGCTTGGGAGGGCAGACCAATGAAAAACTGTTTTTT; V: TRBV5-1; length: 15; D: -; size: -; J: TRBJ1-4
CDR3: CASKERAGGFYEQYF; DNA: TGCGCCAGCAAGGAGAGAGCGGGAGGATTCTACGAGCAGTACTTC; V: TRBV5-1; length: 15; D: TRBD2; size: few; J: TRBJ2-7
CDR3: CASSQEEGAVYEQYF; DNA: TGTGCCAGCAGCCAAGAGGAGGGGGCGGTCTACGAGCAGTACTTC; V: TRBV4-2; length: 15; D: -; size: few; J: TRBJ2-7
CDR3: CASSPLGRGGPLHF; DNA: TGTGCCAGCAGCCCCCTTGGTCGGGGAGGACCCCTCCACTTT; V: TRBV5-5; length: 14; D: -; size: -; J: TRBJ1-6
CDR3: CASSRVGTPRYNEQFF; DNA: TGTGCCAGCAGCCGCGTGGGGACACCCCGTTACAATGAGCAGTTCTTC; V: TRBV11-2; length: 16; D: -; size: -; J: TRBJ2-1
CDR3: CASSVPTGGYGYTF; DNA: TGCGCCAGCAGTGTGCCAACAGGGGGCTATGGCTACACCTTC; V: TRBV10-2; length: 14; D: TRBD1; size: -; J: TRBJ1-2